These T cell receptor beta chains were read from a single sample in a study of preoperative IRX-2 immunotherapy in early breast cancer. Produced via immunoSEQ multiplex PCR; TCRdb's table is partial and in-frame only. The sample consists of roughly 5,100 clones, roughly 69% of them appearing once. The specimen comprised tumor tissue, sampled before IRX-2 immunotherapy. These receptors were taken from a human donor with breast cancer. The CDR3 runs from the conserved cysteine through the conserved F or W. A D gene is named only where the DNA matches it firmly. Clone size is not always given. Where it is, it says once, few, many or a class for expanded clones.

size	D	length	V	J	DNA	CDR3
.	TRBD1	15	TRBV19	TRBJ2-1	TGTGCCAGTAGTCCCCCAGGGGGCTCCTACAATGAGCAGTTCTTC	CASSPPGGSYNEQFF
.	TRBD1	12	TRBV2	TRBJ1-2	TGTGCCAGCCCCGACAGGGGCGATGGCTACACCTTC	CASPDRGDGYTF
.	.	14	TRBV5-1	TRBJ2-5	TGCGCCAGCAGCAATAGCTTGAGGCAAGAGACCCAGTACTTC	CASSNSLRQETQYF
once	TRBD1	16	TRBV15	TRBJ2-5	TGTGCCACCAGCAAGGACAGGTCCAAAGGGGCAGAGACCCAGTACTTC	CATSKDRSKGAETQYF
.	TRBD1	15	TRBV5-1	TRBJ2-2	TGCGCCAGCAGCCGCACAGGGGCGAACACCGGGGAGCTGTTTTTT	CASSRTGANTGELFF
.	.	16	TRBV8-2	TRBJ2-3	TGTGCCAGCAGTTGGACAGGGGTCCTCCGGGCAGATACGCAGTATTTT	CASSWTGVLRADTQYF
.	.	16	TRBV19	TRBJ1-5	TGTGCCAGTAGTATAGATTGGTCAGGGTATTTGCAGCCCCAGCATTTT	CASSIDWSGYLQPQHF
.	TRBD2	13	TRBV19	TRBJ2-7	TGTGCCAGTGGGGGACTAGCGGTCTACGAGCAGTACTTC	CASGGLAVYEQYF
.	.	13	TRBV22-1	TRBJ1-2	TGTGCCAGCAGTTTAGGATCCAGGCGCGGCTACACCTTC	CASSLGSRRGYTF
few	.	13	TRBV6-8	TRBJ2-7	TGTGCCAGCAGGCGGGGTCCCTCCTACGAGCAGTACTTC	CASRRGPSYEQYF
few	.	15	TRBV11-3	TRBJ1-4	TGTGCCAGCACCGGCCCAGGGGTGACTAATGAAAAACTGTTTTTT	CASTGPGVTNEKLFF
.	.	14	TRBV6-8	TRBJ1-2	TGTGCCAGCAGTTCCGGACAGCTTAACTATGGCTACACCTTC	CASSSGQLNYGYTF
.	.	15	TRBV6-4	TRBJ1-4	TGTGCCAGCAGCTCCCGACAGGTCTCTAATGAAAAACTGTTTTTT	CASSSRQVSNEKLFF
large	.	12	TRBV28	TRBJ1-4	TGTGCCAGCACCCCTCCTCGGGGAAAACTGTTTTTT	CASTPPRGKLFF
.	.	13	TRBV7-1	TRBJ2-7	TGTGCCAGCAGTGATGGCGTCCTTTACGAGCAGTACTTC	CASSDGVLYEQYF
medium-sized	.	16	TRBV12-5	TRBJ1-3	TGTGCCAGCAATTCTAGGGCCTTGACCTCTGGAAACACCATATATTTT	CASNSRALTSGNTIYF
.	.	13	TRBV6-8	TRBJ1-2	TGTGCCAGCGCCTTTCGGGCGGGCTATGGCTACACCTTC	CASAFRAGYGYTF
few	TRBD2	14	TRBV14	TRBJ2-5	TGTGCCAGCAGCCGACTAGCGGGACAAGAGACCCAGTACTTC	CASSRLAGQETQYF
.	.	14	TRBV5-1	TRBJ2-3	TGCGCCAGCAGCGATCTAACTGGCGCAGATACGCAGTATTTT	CASSDLTGADTQYF
.	TRBD1	17	TRBV7-6	TRBJ2-1	TGTGCCAGCAGTCCGCCCGTGTTGGACAGGGGGGATAGGGAGCAGTTCTTC	CASSPPVLDRGDREQFF
.	TRBD2	15	TRBV2	TRBJ2-7	TGTGCCAGCAGTGAAGCGAGACTAGCGGACTACGAGCAGTACTTC	CASSEARLADYEQYF
once	TRBD2	16	TRBV18	TRBJ2-1	TGTGCCAGCTCATCCTGGACTAGCGGGAATTACAATGAGCAGTTCTTC	CASSSWTSGNYNEQFF
.	.	13	TRBV18	TRBJ2-7	TGTGCCAGCTCACCACCGGGGCTGAACGAGCAGTACTTC	CASSPPGLNEQYF
few	.	16	TRBV1	TRBJ2-7	TGCGCCAGCCCCCCATCAACCGGGACACGATCCTACGAGCAGTACTTC	CASPPSTGTRSYEQYF
.	.	14	TRBV23-1	TRBJ2-2	TGCGCCAGCAGCTCTAGCCAGGACACCGGGGAGCTGTTTTTT	CASSSSQDTGELFF
.	TRBD2	15	TRBV30	TRBJ2-5	TGTGCCTGGAGTGCCCTGGGGCGCGGGAGTGAGACCCAGTACTTC	CAWSALGRGSETQYF
.	TRBD1	15	TRBV19	TRBJ1-2	TGTGCCAGTAGTCTCGGAATGACAGGGAATGATGGCTACACCTTC	CASSLGMTGNDGYTF
.	.	14	TRBV19	TRBJ1-1	TGTGCCAGTAGTGGGCAGGGGCTGGACACTGAAGCTTTCTTT	CASSGQGLDTEAFF
.	.	15	TRBV22-1	TRBJ2-1	TGTGCCAGCAGCGTATCGGGACAGTCTTACAATGAGCAGTTCTTC	CASSVSGQSYNEQFF
.	.	14	TRBV11-3	TRBJ2-1	TGTGCCAGCAGCCAAGGAGGGGGGTTAAATGAGCAGTTCTTC	CASSQGGGLNEQFF
large	.	19	TRBV10-1	TRBJ2-1	TGCGCCAGCAGTGAGTCCCCCGAAGACCCTCCTAGCTCCTACAATGAGCAGTTCTTC	CASSESPEDPPSSYNEQFF
.	.	15	TRBV11-3	TRBJ1-1	TGTGCCAGCAGCTTGGTTTTCGGTTCGTTCACTGAAGCTTTCTTT	CASSLVFGSFTEAFF
.	TRBD1	17	TRBV28	TRBJ1-5	TGTGCCAGCAGCCCCCCAACAGGGGGCGCGAGCAATCAGCCCCAACATTTT	CASSPPTGGASNQPQHF
.	.	14	TRBV1	TRBJ1-1	TGCGCCAGCAGCCAAGGAGGTCCACACACTGAAGCTTTCTTT	CASSQGGPHTEAFF
.	.	14	TRBV6-8	TRBJ2-1	TGTGCCAGCAGTTACGATTCTAGAAGGAATGAGCAGTTCTTC	CASSYDSRRNEQFF
few	.	12	TRBV30	TRBJ2-3	TGTGCCTGGAGTGTAACAGGGGATACGCAGTATTTT	CAWSVTGDTQYF
.	.	14	TRBV28	TRBJ2-4	TGTGCCAGCAGTTTATACAGGAACAAAAACATTCAGTACTTC	CASSLYRNKNIQYF
.	.	15	TRBV6-8	TRBJ2-1	TGTGCCAGCAGTGATAGTCGGGGAAGAACAAATGAGCAGTTCTTC	CASSDSRGRTNEQFF
.	.	15	TRBV8-2	TRBJ2-6	TGTGGCATGGGTGCTACACAAAGTCGGGCCAACGTCCTGACTTTC	CGMGATQSRANVLTF
once	.	18	TRBV6-8	TRBJ2-1	TGTGCCAGCAGTTACTCGACGACTCGGAGGGGGTTCCACAATGAGCAGTTCTTC	CASSYSTTRRGFHNEQFF
.	.	15	TRBV6-8	TRBJ2-7	TGTGCCAGCAGACCCGGGACACTGGGACCCTACGAGCAGTACTTC	CASRPGTLGPYEQYF
.	TRBD1	20	TRBV14	TRBJ2-1	TGTGCCAGCAGCCAAGATAGGGGGCCACTAGGGACATTAGCCTACAATGAGCAGTTCTTC	CASSQDRGPLGTLAYNEQFF
few	TRBD1	14	TRBV15	TRBJ2-7	TGTGCCACCAGCAGGCCCGGGACAGTCTACGAGCAGTACTTC	CATSRPGTVYEQYF
.	.	16	TRBV6-4	TRBJ2-1	TGTGCCAGCACCCCCGAGGGGCTGCAACCCTACAATGAGCAGTTCTTC	CASTPEGLQPYNEQFF
.	TRBD2	16	TRBV25-1	TRBJ2-1	TGTGCCAGCAGTGATCTTAGCGGGGACCTTTACAATGAGCAGTTCTTC	CASSDLSGDLYNEQFF
.	.	15	TRBV6-1	TRBJ2-7	TGTGCCAGCAGTGAAGTAGGGCTACCGATCTACGAGCAGTACTTC	CASSEVGLPIYEQYF
few	.	16	TRBV28	TRBJ2-1	TGTGCCAGCAGAGTCCTCCTGATGGGAGTCCAGGATGAGCAGTTCTTC	CASRVLLMGVQDEQFF
.	.	15	TRBV5-1	TRBJ2-3	TGCGCCAGCAGCTTGGACGGGAGTGGCACAGATACGCAGTATTTT	CASSLDGSGTDTQYF
.	.	14	TRBV28	TRBJ1-3	TGTGCCAGCAGATCTAAGGGTTCTGGAAACACCATATATTTT	CASRSKGSGNTIYF
once	.	14	TRBV16	TRBJ2-7	TGTGCCAGCAGCCCCCAAGGTGGTACCTACGAGCAGTACTTC	CASSPQGGTYEQYF
.	.	15	TRBV11-3	TRBJ1-2	TGTGCCAGCAGCCCTTCCAGGACTACTAACTATGGCTACACCTTC	CASSPSRTTNYGYTF
few	.	15	TRBV11-3	TRBJ1-3	TGTGCCAGCAGCCTAGGTGGCACCTCTGGAAACACCATATATTTT	CASSLGGTSGNTIYF
.	TRBD1	15	TRBV11-3	TRBJ2-4	TGTGCCAGCAGCCGGGACAGGGGGGCCAAAAACATTCAGTACTTC	CASSRDRGAKNIQYF
few	.	16	TRBV11-3	TRBJ2-1	TGTGCCAGCAGCTTAGATCGTTTGGGCCGTGGCAATGAGCAGTTCTTC	CASSLDRLGRGNEQFF
.	TRBD2	17	TRBV10-3	TRBJ2-1	TGTGCCATCAGTGAGGCCCTGGGACTAGCGGGAGGGAATGAGCAGTTCTTC	CAISEALGLAGGNEQFF
.	TRBD2	17	TRBV19	TRBJ2-1	TGTGCCAGTAGTAGGAACTCAGCGGGAGGGGGCTACAATGAGCAGTTCTTC	CASSRNSAGGGYNEQFF
.	TRBD1	19	TRBV6-8	TRBJ2-5	TGTGCCAGCAGTTACCCGACGGGACAGGGGGCGGGTTGGCAAGAGACCCAGTACTTC	CASSYPTGQGAGWQETQYF
.	TRBD1	14	TRBV19	TRBJ1-1	TGTGCCAGTAGTACAGGACAGGGGCACCCTGAAGCTTTCTTT	CASSTGQGHPEAFF